This T cell receptor beta chain appears in the sequencing data of a study of beta chain features in type 1 diabetes (dated by TCRdb to 2016 to 2018). Regarding the study in general: Mean age, gender distribution, total cell number and subset yield did not differ between patients and healthy donors. A total of over 90,000,000 sorted cells were examined across all samples, and a strong correlation was observed between cell number per subset and RNA yield. In the study, TCRB repertoires of sorted circulating CD4+ T cell subsets from recently diagnosed type 1 diabetes patients were compared with those of matched healthy donors. Whereas all 30 or so donors provided naive and central memory subsets, regulatory and stem cell-like memory subsets were isolated from just 8 patients and roughly 8 healthy donors.

A single peripheral blood draw of 95 to 150 mL on average was collected from each donor into heparinised tubes. Naive, central memory, regulatory and stem cell-like memory CD4+ T cells were sorted on a BD FACSAria II using a panel including CD45RO, CCR7, CD25, CD127, CD95 and CD27. All sorted populations exceeded 95% purity. Right away, PBMCs were isolated by Lymphoprep density gradient centrifugation and were stained directly, with no culture step. So that batch effects would be minimized, each experiment stained and sorted samples in pairs, pairing one healthy donor with one patient. As for this clone: Its antigen has not been determined. Base qualities are not recorded, but no much larger clone differs from it by a single base.

What the study reported, not specific to this receptor: Naive, central memory and regulatory TCRB repertoires appeared more similar among patients than among healthy donors. A moderate but significant shortening of TCRB CDR3 length was observed in type 1 diabetes patients in all four CD4+ subsets. Patients with type 1 diabetes made fewer insertions and deleted more nucleotides at VDJ recombination sites, implying thymic rearrangement abnormalities. Shorter templates might have been favored by PCR, but patient and control samples were amplified and corrected together, so both groups would have been affected equally by any skew. Because cDNA rather than genomic DNA was sequenced, highly expressing activated cells could have been over-represented, although no difference in activation and CD3 levels was found between groups. Only small numbers of individuals were included in the HLA sub-analyses, which left unresolved whether HLA type had any influence on TCRB rearrangement.

All of the isolated RNA was reverse transcribed with the High Capacity cDNA Reverse Transcription Kit, so expressed TCRB transcripts were sequenced. For stem cell-like memory T cell samples, survey-depth immunoSEQ sequencing was used, averaging about 1.01 million total reads per sample. Sorted cells were lysed in RLT buffer, and RNA was extracted using DNase-treated RNeasy Micro or Mini kits according to cell number. Each cell subset was processed separately to prevent cross-contamination, with patient and healthy donor samples processed together. TCRB sequences were amplified from cDNA with the immunoSEQ multiplex PCR, producing 87-bp fragments spanning the CDR3 region. Amplicons were sequenced on the Illumina HiSeq platform. The original pipeline was this. PCR bias was corrected computationally using synthetic template baselines, and reads within Hamming distance 2 were collapsed, with unmergeable singletons discarded. By aligning reads against IMGT, V, D and J genes, CDR3 length, and insertions or deletions at six rearrangement sites were assigned. Within each subset, clonotype counts were normalized to the number of sorted cells before true diversity and Gini coefficients were calculated with the tcR R package. The overlap coefficient, calculated on TCRB nucleotide sequences, was used to quantify repertoire sharing. TCRdb took this table from immuneACCESS and kept in-frame rearrangements with V and J called. Such tables lack part of the clones; where checked against another copy, unresolved V genes explain under half of the gap, and the rest is unexplained. Clone size and V and J calls were adopted from that table, with D and trimming inferred from the DNA. The table for this sample lists about 110,000 clones; approximately 37% of them were counted only once. The ten largest clones add up to around 0.07% of the sample.

Taken from cysteine to phenylalanine, the CDR3 has 13 residues. The kept DNA is CDR3 alone, 39 bases in frame from the first base. From V the trimming removes 2 bases and from J it removes 5 bases, while the gene matches leave 5 bases of the junction unaccounted for. CDR1 and CDR2 are drawn from the germline V gene (reference sequence): GTSNPN, SVGIG. The chain is encoded by TRBV30 joined to TRBJ1-2, with 7 bases in between that match TRBD1. The clonotype comes from a woman aged 18-35 years in good health. Sequenced sample: stem cell memory CD4+ T cells from blood. What this sample's cell subset or site label stands for: stem cell-like memory CD4+ T cells. The CDR3 corresponds to CAWSFRDRYGYTF. The DNA sequence reads TGTGCCTGGAGTTTTCGGGACAGATATGGCTACACCTTC. With the portions outside the CDR3 filled from the reference TRBV30 and TRBJ1-2 genes, the complete variable region becomes SQTIHQWPATLVQPVGSPLSLECTVEGTSNPNLYWYRQAAGRGLQLLFYSVGIGQISSEVPQNLSASRPQDRQFILSSKKLLLSDSGFYLCAWSFRDRYGYTFGSGTRLTVV.